This entry features one T cell receptor beta chain sequence. The antigen is not known. CDR1 is SGHTA, CDR2 FQGNSA, per germline. The CDR3 totals 14 residues. J gave up 3 bases and V 5 bases, and 6 bases lay outside the gene matches. The data were obtained in a study of cytomegalovirus exposure and HLA in healthy donors. Study-level findings and limits: It was found in a later analysis that first-cohort TCR clusters tended to co-occur in the 100 to 150 validation repertoires.

Sequencing used immunoSEQ multiplex PCR; TCRdb keeps in-frame clones, though not all of them. The sample yields 55,000 to 75,000 clones, 80% to 95% seen once. The material sequenced was PBMCs. The chain has TRBV7-2 and TRBJ1-2; 7 positions match TRBD1. The TCR sequence derives from a man aged 18 to 29 in good health and CMV-seropositive. CDR3 amino acids: CASSRIQGYYGYTF. The CDR3 DNA follows: TGTGCCAGCAGCAGAATACAGGGGTACTATGGCTACACCTTC.